Listed below are T cell receptor beta chains from one sample, sequenced in a study of blood T cell repertoires in COVID-19. Method: immunoSEQ multiplex PCR; TCRdb's copy keeps in-frame clones and lacks some. This sample yields over 300,000 clones, of which approximately 88% are seen a single time; around 0.97% belongs to the top ten. The sequenced sample was PBMCs or T cells enriched from blood (not recorded which). The source is a woman aged 25 to 45 with acute COVID-19. Each CDR3 is given with its conserved first and last residue. A D gene is named only where the DNA matches it firmly. Size tells how often a clone was seen (once, few, many) or the class of an expanded clone, and some rows leave it out.

cdr3_length: 13; j_call: TRBJ1-1; d_call: NA; v_call: TRBV6-5; clone_size: NA; cdr3_aa: CASSYSRAVEAFF; cdr3_nt: TGTGCCAGCAGTTACTCGAGGGCAGTTGAAGCTTTCTTT
cdr3_length: 15; j_call: TRBJ2-1; d_call: TRBD1; v_call: TRBV18; clone_size: NA; cdr3_aa: CASSPGQGAYNEQFF; cdr3_nt: TGTGCCAGCTCACCCGGACAGGGGGCTTACAATGAGCAGTTCTTC
cdr3_length: 12; j_call: TRBJ2-3; d_call: NA; v_call: TRBV24-1; clone_size: few; cdr3_aa: CATSAPLSPQYF; cdr3_nt: TGTGCCACCAGTGCCCCGCTGAGCCCGCAGTATTTT
cdr3_length: 17; j_call: TRBJ2-2; d_call: NA; v_call: TRBV5-1; clone_size: NA; cdr3_aa: CASSLAPGGDNTGELFF; cdr3_nt: TGCGCCAGCAGCTTGGCGCCGGGCGGGGATAACACCGGGGAGCTGTTTTTT
cdr3_length: 16; j_call: TRBJ2-2; d_call: TRBD2; v_call: TRBV3-1/TRBV3-2; clone_size: NA; cdr3_aa: CASSPWEGFRSGELFF; cdr3_nt: TGTGCCAGCAGCCCCTGGGAGGGGTTTAGATCCGGGGAGCTGTTTTTT
cdr3_length: 13; j_call: TRBJ1-6; d_call: TRBD1; v_call: TRBV10-2; clone_size: few; cdr3_aa: CASSVTGGSPLHF; cdr3_nt: TGCGCCAGCAGTGTGACAGGGGGATCACCCCTCCACTTT
cdr3_length: 14; j_call: TRBJ1-1; d_call: NA; v_call: TRBV27; clone_size: NA; cdr3_aa: CASTPYGGYTEAFF; cdr3_nt: TGTGCCAGCACCCCCTATGGAGGGTACACTGAAGCTTTCTTT
cdr3_length: 15; j_call: TRBJ1-5; d_call: TRBD1; v_call: TRBV24-1; clone_size: NA; cdr3_aa: CATSTTGGSGQPQHF; cdr3_nt: TGTGCCACCAGTACTACAGGGGGATCGGGGCAGCCCCAGCATTTT
cdr3_length: 15; j_call: TRBJ2-1; d_call: TRBD1; v_call: TRBV5-1; clone_size: NA; cdr3_aa: CASSLDRGSYNEQFF; cdr3_nt: TGCGCCAGCAGCTTGGACAGGGGCTCCTACAATGAGCAGTTCTTC
cdr3_length: 15; j_call: TRBJ1-6; d_call: NA; v_call: TRBV3-1/TRBV3-2; clone_size: NA; cdr3_aa: CASSQGGARNSPLHF; cdr3_nt: TGTGCCAGCAGCCAGGGGGGGGCGCGTAATTCACCCCTCCACTTT
cdr3_length: 14; j_call: TRBJ1-4; d_call: NA; v_call: TRBV10-2; clone_size: NA; cdr3_aa: CASSDGTTLEKLFF; cdr3_nt: TGCGCCAGCAGTGATGGGACAACTCTTGAAAAACTGTTTTTT
cdr3_length: 14; j_call: TRBJ1-1; d_call: TRBD1; v_call: TRBV6-5; clone_size: NA; cdr3_aa: CASSPLDRVVFAFF; cdr3_nt: TGTGCCAGCAGCCCGCTGGACAGGGTAGTTTTCGCTTTCTTT
cdr3_length: 14; j_call: TRBJ1-4; d_call: TRBD1; v_call: TRBV18; clone_size: NA; cdr3_aa: CASSTQGGDEKLFF; cdr3_nt: TGTGCCAGCTCGACACAGGGGGGCGATGAAAAACTGTTTTTT
cdr3_length: 16; j_call: TRBJ1-3; d_call: NA; v_call: TRBV5-1; clone_size: NA; cdr3_aa: CASRGETGLGGNTIYF; cdr3_nt: TGCGCCAGCCGGGGCGAGACAGGTTTAGGTGGAAACACCATATATTTT
cdr3_length: 13; j_call: TRBJ1-5; d_call: NA; v_call: TRBV2; clone_size: NA; cdr3_aa: CASREQNNQPQHF; cdr3_nt: TGTGCCAGCAGAGAACAGAACAATCAGCCCCAGCATTTT
cdr3_length: 15; j_call: TRBJ2-3; d_call: NA; v_call: TRBV6-4; clone_size: few; cdr3_aa: CASSDSRGGTDTQYF; cdr3_nt: TGTGCCAGCAGTGACTCAAGGGGCGGCACAGATACGCAGTATTTT
cdr3_length: 16; j_call: TRBJ1-5; d_call: NA; v_call: TRBV7-8; clone_size: NA; cdr3_aa: CASSLVSSGFNQPQHF; cdr3_nt: TGTGCCAGCAGCTTAGTATCATCAGGGTTCAATCAGCCCCAGCATTTT
cdr3_length: 13; j_call: TRBJ1-1; d_call: TRBD1; v_call: TRBV4-1; clone_size: NA; cdr3_aa: CASSQRQGTEAFF; cdr3_nt: TGCGCCAGCAGCCAACGACAGGGGACTGAAGCTTTCTTT
cdr3_length: 13; j_call: TRBJ1-1; d_call: NA; v_call: TRBV30; clone_size: NA; cdr3_aa: CAWSAQTATEAFF; cdr3_nt: TGTGCCTGGAGTGCCCAGACAGCCACTGAAGCTTTCTTT
cdr3_length: 13; j_call: TRBJ2-7; d_call: NA; v_call: TRBV11-2; clone_size: NA; cdr3_aa: CASRRGLLYEQYF; cdr3_nt: TGTGCCAGCAGGAGGGGACTTCTCTACGAGCAGTACTTC
cdr3_length: 15; j_call: TRBJ2-2; d_call: NA; v_call: TRBV9; clone_size: NA; cdr3_aa: CASSSRTETTGELFF; cdr3_nt: TGTGCCAGCAGCTCCCGGACAGAAACAACCGGGGAGCTGTTTTTT
cdr3_length: 13; j_call: TRBJ1-2; d_call: TRBD1; v_call: TRBV12-3/TRBV12-4; clone_size: NA; cdr3_aa: CASSNQQGANYTF; cdr3_nt: TGTGCCAGCAGCAACCAACAGGGGGCTAACTACACCTTC
cdr3_length: 14; j_call: TRBJ1-1; d_call: NA; v_call: TRBV10-3; clone_size: NA; cdr3_aa: CAISTPSSGTEAFF; cdr3_nt: TGTGCCATCAGTACGCCTTCCTCGGGCACTGAAGCTTTCTTT
cdr3_length: 13; j_call: TRBJ1-5; d_call: NA; v_call: TRBV2; clone_size: once; cdr3_aa: CASKSGGNQPQHF; cdr3_nt: TGTGCCAGCAAGTCGGGGGGCAATCAGCCCCAGCATTTT
cdr3_length: 15; j_call: TRBJ2-7; d_call: NA; v_call: TRBV4-3; clone_size: NA; cdr3_aa: CASSPEFGDYYEQYF; cdr3_nt: TGCGCCAGCAGCCCGGAGTTCGGGGATTACTACGAGCAGTACTTC
cdr3_length: 14; j_call: TRBJ1-5; d_call: NA; v_call: TRBV24-1; clone_size: NA; cdr3_aa: CATSAYGGNQPQHF; cdr3_nt: TGTGCCACCAGTGCTTACGGAGGCAATCAGCCCCAGCATTTT
cdr3_length: 17; j_call: TRBJ1-5; d_call: TRBD1; v_call: TRBV30; clone_size: NA; cdr3_aa: CAWSSPGTGFGNQPQHF; cdr3_nt: TGTGCCTGGAGTAGTCCCGGGACAGGGTTCGGCAATCAGCCCCAGCATTTT
cdr3_length: 12; j_call: TRBJ2-1; d_call: NA; v_call: TRBV29-1; clone_size: NA; cdr3_aa: CSVTVSYNEQFF; cdr3_nt: TGCAGCGTGACAGTTTCCTACAATGAGCAGTTCTTC
cdr3_length: 11; j_call: TRBJ2-1; d_call: NA; v_call: TRBV5-1; clone_size: NA; cdr3_aa: CASTTGDEQFF; cdr3_nt: TGCGCCAGCACGACCGGAGATGAGCAGTTCTTC
cdr3_length: 15; j_call: TRBJ1-5; d_call: TRBD1; v_call: TRBV2; clone_size: few; cdr3_aa: CASQDRARGNQPQHF; cdr3_nt: TGTGCCAGTCAGGACAGGGCGAGGGGCAATCAGCCCCAGCATTTT
cdr3_length: 14; j_call: TRBJ2-3; d_call: NA; v_call: TRBV11-2; clone_size: NA; cdr3_aa: CASSLVLLTDTQYF; cdr3_nt: TGTGCCAGCAGCTTAGTTCTCCTCACAGATACGCAGTATTTT
cdr3_length: 15; j_call: TRBJ1-2; d_call: TRBD1; v_call: TRBV7-2; clone_size: once; cdr3_aa: CASSLSRQGRLGYTF; cdr3_nt: TGTGCCAGCAGCCTTTCCCGACAGGGAAGGTTAGGCTACACCTTC
cdr3_length: 22; j_call: TRBJ1-3; d_call: NA; v_call: TRBV27; clone_size: once; cdr3_aa: CASSLRIPVPPLDTNSGNTIYF; cdr3_nt: TGTGCCAGCAGTTTACGTATTCCAGTCCCCCCCCTCGACACCAACTCTGGAAACACCATATATTTT
cdr3_length: 13; j_call: TRBJ2-7; d_call: NA; v_call: TRBV7-9; clone_size: NA; cdr3_aa: CASSLGSGYEQYF; cdr3_nt: TGTGCCAGCAGCTTGGGATCGGGGTACGAGCAGTACTTC
cdr3_length: 17; j_call: TRBJ2-7; d_call: TRBD2; v_call: TRBV7-2; clone_size: NA; cdr3_aa: CASSSTSGGWNSYEQYF; cdr3_nt: TGTGCCAGCAGCTCGACTAGCGGGGGGTGGAACTCCTACGAGCAGTACTTC
cdr3_length: 16; j_call: TRBJ2-3; d_call: TRBD1; v_call: TRBV7-6; clone_size: NA; cdr3_aa: CASSLGQGDWGDTQYF; cdr3_nt: TGTGCCAGCAGCTTAGGACAGGGGGACTGGGGAGATACGCAGTATTTT
cdr3_length: 15; j_call: TRBJ2-7; d_call: TRBD1; v_call: TRBV7-2; clone_size: NA; cdr3_aa: CASRSGQGAYHEQYF; cdr3_nt: TGTGCCAGCAGATCTGGACAGGGGGCTTATCACGAGCAGTACTTC
cdr3_length: 15; j_call: TRBJ2-2; d_call: NA; v_call: TRBV4-3; clone_size: NA; cdr3_aa: CASSQTVRHSGELFF; cdr3_nt: TGCGCCAGCAGCCAGACCGTCAGGCATTCCGGGGAGCTGTTTTTT
cdr3_length: 14; j_call: TRBJ1-6; d_call: NA; v_call: TRBV7-9; clone_size: NA; cdr3_aa: CASSLDSNNSPLHF; cdr3_nt: TGTGCCAGCAGCCTGGACAGTAATAATTCACCCCTCCACTTT
cdr3_length: 11; j_call: TRBJ1-3; d_call: NA; v_call: TRBV20-1; clone_size: NA; cdr3_aa: CSAQSGNTIYF; cdr3_nt: TGCAGTGCTCAATCTGGAAACACCATATATTTT
cdr3_length: 17; j_call: TRBJ2-2; d_call: TRBD2; v_call: TRBV5-1; clone_size: NA; cdr3_aa: CASSSGLAGAIAGELFF; cdr3_nt: TGCGCCAGCAGCTCGGGACTAGCGGGGGCGATCGCCGGGGAGCTGTTTTTT
cdr3_length: 13; j_call: TRBJ2-2; d_call: NA; v_call: TRBV9; clone_size: few; cdr3_aa: CASSVGLIGELFF; cdr3_nt: TGTGCCAGCAGCGTGGGCCTAATCGGGGAGCTGTTTTTT
cdr3_length: 16; j_call: TRBJ2-3; d_call: NA; v_call: TRBV18; clone_size: NA; cdr3_aa: CASSPVGRDSTDTQYF; cdr3_nt: TGTGCCAGCTCACCAGTCGGCAGGGATAGCACAGATACGCAGTATTTT
cdr3_length: 17; j_call: TRBJ2-2; d_call: TRBD1; v_call: TRBV7-9; clone_size: NA; cdr3_aa: CASSGRQGARGTGELFF; cdr3_nt: TGTGCCAGCAGCGGCAGACAGGGGGCTCGGGGCACCGGGGAGCTGTTTTTT
cdr3_length: 15; j_call: TRBJ2-7; d_call: TRBD2; v_call: TRBV7-2; clone_size: NA; cdr3_aa: CASSLLRGGSYEQYF; cdr3_nt: TGTGCCAGCAGCCTACTTCGGGGGGGCTCCTACGAGCAGTACTTC
cdr3_length: 13; j_call: TRBJ2-4; d_call: NA; v_call: TRBV2; clone_size: NA; cdr3_aa: CASSPELGAIQYF; cdr3_nt: TGTGCCAGCTCCCCCGAGCTGGGCGCCATTCAGTACTTC
cdr3_length: 15; j_call: TRBJ2-3; d_call: TRBD1; v_call: TRBV27; clone_size: NA; cdr3_aa: CASLAGTGYSDTQYF; cdr3_nt: TGTGCCAGCTTAGCCGGGACAGGGTATTCAGATACGCAGTATTTT
cdr3_length: 17; j_call: TRBJ2-5; d_call: NA; v_call: TRBV3-1/TRBV3-2; clone_size: NA; cdr3_aa: CASSQGSEGSAQETQYF; cdr3_nt: TGTGCCAGCAGCCAAGGGTCGGAGGGGTCGGCGCAAGAGACCCAGTACTTC
cdr3_length: 16; j_call: TRBJ1-4; d_call: TRBD1; v_call: TRBV5-1; clone_size: NA; cdr3_aa: CASSRTGRMTNEKLFF; cdr3_nt: TGCGCCAGCAGCAGGACAGGGAGGATGACTAATGAAAAACTGTTTTTT